Sequencing of this T cell receptor (beta chain) was carried out in a study of human T cells and chemical hapten exposure. Looking at the study overall: Patch tests applied 0.01% DPC to the upper back and were scored after 6 days.

The study's library attached unique molecular identifiers to single cDNA molecules. A single record per CDR3 protein comes from TCRdb applying MiXCR to the RACE reads. This sample has fewer than 200,000 distinct CDR3 sequences, with around 30% found just once. V was shortened by 8 bases and J by 8 bases, with 13 bases between the two germline ends. The CDR3 length is 12 residues. Germline values: CDR1 MGHDK, CDR2 SYGVNS. As to time point: patch test 3, about 24 weeks after DPC sensitization. Treatment given: therapeutic diphenylcyclopropenone sensitization with weekly scalp DPC. Extraction yielded total RNA from whole blood (unfractionated).

The sequences come from whole blood, collected in connection with sensitization to the hapten diphenylcyclopropenone (DPC). The clonotype was recovered from a woman younger than 35 with alopecia areata. Some clones in this sample may be carry-over from other donors' samples. The gene calls are TRBV25-1 and TRBJ2-1; D not certain. Written as DNA, the CDR3 is TGTGCCAGCTTCTCACTGGTCGATGAGCAGTTCTTC. It specifies CASFSLVDEQFF.